The T cell receptor beta chain under discussion was sequenced for a study of blood T cell repertoires in COVID-19. Study overall: COVID-19 samples, acute and convalescent, were from the United States, Italy and Spain. PBMCs, B-cell-depleted T cells, or T cells were the source of the cDNA or gDNA that made up the material.

J gave up 5 bases and V 7 bases, and 8 bases lay outside the gene matches. The CDR3 runs to 14 residues. Germline V gene data show CDR1 as MNHEY and CDR2 as SVGAGI. As handled by the study authors: Reference gene primer amplification in the assay estimated nucleated cell counts. The data were produced by immunoSEQ multiplex PCR, yet TCRdb's version contains in-frame clones alone and is incomplete. V and J calls and clone size are given by that table; D and trimming were obtained from the DNA. The sample includes around 80,000 clones, over 70% of them seen just once. Material: peripheral blood. The origin of this receptor is a man between 50 and 59 years old with active or convalescent COVID-19. This rearrangement joins TRBV6-5 to TRBJ2-3; 8 nucleotides match TRBD2. CDR3 in amino acids: CASNPGLGVDTQYF. Written as DNA, the CDR3 is TGTGCCAGCAACCCGGGACTAGGTGTAGATACGCAGTATTTT.